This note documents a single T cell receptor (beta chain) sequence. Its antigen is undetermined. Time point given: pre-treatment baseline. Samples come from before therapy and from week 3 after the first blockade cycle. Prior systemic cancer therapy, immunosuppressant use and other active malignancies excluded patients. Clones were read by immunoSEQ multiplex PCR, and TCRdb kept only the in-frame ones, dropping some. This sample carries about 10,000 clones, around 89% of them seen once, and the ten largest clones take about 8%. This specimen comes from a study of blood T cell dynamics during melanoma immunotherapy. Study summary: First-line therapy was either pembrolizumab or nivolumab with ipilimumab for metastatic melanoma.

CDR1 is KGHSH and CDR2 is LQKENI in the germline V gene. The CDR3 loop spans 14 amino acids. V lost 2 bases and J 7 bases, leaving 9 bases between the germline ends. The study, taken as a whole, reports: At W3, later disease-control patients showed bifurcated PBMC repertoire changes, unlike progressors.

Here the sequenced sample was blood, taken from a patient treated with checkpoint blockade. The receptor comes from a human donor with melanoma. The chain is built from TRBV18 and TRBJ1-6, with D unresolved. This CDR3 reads CASSPGEQNSPLHF. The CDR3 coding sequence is TGTGCCAGCTCACCAGGGGAACAAAATTCACCCCTCCACTTT.